Here is one T cell receptor beta chain with its context. These data originate in a study of blood T cell repertoires in COVID-19. Study background: There were acute and convalescent COVID-19 samples, and they came from the United States, Italy and Spain. Nucleic acid was either cDNA or gDNA, and it came from T cells, B-cell-depleted T cells, or PBMCs.

CDR1 is MNHEY and CDR2 is SMNVEV in the germline V gene (reference sequence). J was trimmed by 4 bases and V by 7 bases; bases with no gene match: 16. CDR3 size: 17 residues. Method: immunoSEQ multiplex PCR; TCRdb's copy keeps in-frame clones and lacks some. This table holds approximately 21,000 clones, 65% to 80% found once. The rearrangement uses TRBV27 and TRBJ2-1; 7 nucleotides line up with TRBD1. The sequence came from a human donor in a cohort sampled during active or convalescent COVID-19. Sequencing was done on a sample of peripheral blood. The CDR3 region is CASTLNGGQSGYNEQFF. In DNA, the CDR3 is TGTGCCAGCACCCTAAATGGGGGACAGTCCGGTTACAATGAGCAGTTCTTC.